One and the same sample provided the 9 T cell receptor beta chains below, sequenced in a study of T cell responses to AZD1222 COVID-19 vaccine. TCRdb keeps only in-frame clones here, not all; method: immunoSEQ multiplex PCR. The data contain 150,000 to 200,000 clones, 80% to 95% of them singletons. The sequencing here drew on peripheral blood, taken 28 days after the second AZD1222 dose. Source of these receptors: an adult who received the AZD1222 COVID-19 vaccine.

This clone has more than one count but fewer than ten. V usage is TRBV29-1 and J usage is TRBJ1-1; 7 bases agree with TRBD1. The CDR3 runs to 12 residues. Germline V gene sequence: CDR1 SQVTM, CDR2 ANQGSEA. The junction had 4 bases not matched to a gene; V was cut back by 1 base and J by 8 bases. CDR3 nucleotides: TGCAGCGTTGAAGGGACAGGAGAAGAAGCTTTCTTT. It yields the protein CSVEGTGEEAFF.

In its sample, this clone was seen once. This chain links TRBV3-1 (or the pseudogene TRBV3-2) with TRBJ1-4, with 8 bases fitting TRBD1. V lost 4 bases and J lost 3; bases outside the gene matches: 7. Germline lookup yields CDR1 LGHDT and CDR2 YNNKEL (reference sequence). This CDR3 region has 16 residues. DNA for the CDR3: TGTGCCAGCAGCCCGATGGGACAGGCCCCTAATGAAAAACTGTTTTTT. Protein product: CASSPMGQAPNEKLFF.

The V and J genes are TRBV29-1 and TRBJ1-1; D unresolved. This CDR3 contains 14 residues. The germline V and J ends were trimmed by 4 bases and 1 base, with 13 bases remaining between them. CDR1 and CDR2 from the germline V gene are SQVTM and ANQGSEA. DNA for the CDR3: TGCAGCGTTGCACGGGCCCTACAGAACACTGAAGCTTTCTTT. This gives the protein CSVARALQNTEAFF.

Turning to this clone: Other DNA sequences of this sample code for an identical CDR3. The chain carries TRBV3-1 (or the pseudogene TRBV3-2) and TRBJ1-3; the D is unclear. V lost 1 base to trimming and J lost 1 base, with 5 bases between them. Germline CDR1 is LGHDT and CDR2 is YNNKEL (reference sequence). This CDR3 comprises 14 residues. CDR3 in amino acids: CASSQGGSGNTIYF. The CDR3, as DNA: TGTGCCAGCAGCCAAGGGGGTTCTGGAAACACCATATATTTT.

The rearrangement joins TRBV3-1 (or the pseudogene TRBV3-2) to TRBJ2-5; D is unclear. The CDR3 has 12 amino acids. V was trimmed by 1 base and J by 5 bases, leaving 5 bases between them. The germline CDR1 and CDR2 sequences are LGHDT and YNNKEL (reference sequence). CDR3 nucleotides: TGTGCCAGCAGCCAAGTCAGGGAGACCCAGTACTTC. This gives the protein CASSQVRETQYF.

The rearrangement uses TRBV6-5 and TRBJ1-6; D possibly corresponds to TRBD1 (5 bases). The length of the CDR3 is 13 residues. CDR1 and CDR2 (germline): MNHEY, SVGAGI. Trimming took off 6 bases at V and 8 bases at J, with 11 bases between the two ends. The CDR3 here is CASSRAGDSPLHF. The DNA for the CDR3 is TGTGCCAGCAGCCGAGCGGGGGATTCACCCCTCCACTTT.

This chain joins TRBV29-1 and TRBJ1-1; no reliable D call. This CDR3 spans 12 amino acids. Germline values: CDR1 SQVTM, CDR2 ANQGSEA. V gave up 4 bases and J gave up 5 bases, with 11 bases separating them. For the CDR3, the DNA is TGCAGCGTTGTCCCGGTCGGAACTGAAGCTTTCTTT. Its protein is CSVVPVGTEAFF.

This chain joins TRBV7-2 and TRBJ2-1; D possibly matches TRBD1 or TRBD2 (5 bases each). The CDR3 contains 15 residues. Per germline, CDR1 SGHTA and CDR2 FQGNSA. The V end lost 7 bases, the J end lost 0 bases, and 13 bases lay between the germline ends. The CDR3 region is CASTPSGTSYNEQFF. CDR3 sequence (DNA): TGTGCCAGCACGCCATCGGGGACCTCCTACAATGAGCAGTTCTTC.

The V call is TRBV27, the J call TRBJ1-2; D remains ambiguous. This CDR3 has 14 residues. V gave up 6 bases and J gave up 0 bases, with 11 bases separating them. Germline lookup yields CDR1 MNHEY and CDR2 SMNVEV (reference sequence). CDR3 DNA sequence: TGTGCCAGCAGCCCTCCGGGTCCTAACTATGGCTACACCTTC. Protein: CASSPPGPNYGYTF.